This TCR beta chain was recorded in a study of blood T cell repertoires in COVID-19 (dated by TCRdb to about 2020). In terms of the full investigation: Samples from collaborators originated in the United States, Italy and Spain and spanned both the acute and convalescent phases of COVID-19. Where available, HLA class I and class II types were obtained from metadata supplied by the sample provider rather than from assay-based typing. Subjects who had been exposed to COVID-19, were actively infected with it, or had recovered from it provided the deeply sampled blood TCRbeta repertoires that made up the dataset. A freely available public database, intended as a resource for researchers studying the immune response to SARS-CoV-2, is where the repertoires were released. Samples were obtained from the ongoing ImmuneRACE study (first 160 participants) and from 1,254 subjects provided by 6 global collaborators. A de-identified subject ID, COVID-19 status, age in years and sex were almost always included in the sample metadata. The material from the prospective study consisted of cDNA or gDNA derived from T cells, B-cell-depleted T cells, or PBMCs.

The paper as a whole reports these results and caveats: How much clinical and demographic metadata was included differed by source and by participant, and the metadata was provided uncurated.

Collaborating institutions collected whole blood in K2EDTA tubes following their own protocols. For TCRbeta analysis, collaborator samples were shipped as frozen whole blood, as isolated PBMCs, or as DNA extracted from either sample type. As to this clone: Its antigen remains undetermined. Base qualities were left out, and no much larger clone turns up one base away.

V and J lose 5 bases and 7 bases, and a span of 15 bases separates them. The CDR3 contains 14 residues, cysteine and phenylalanine counted. Only CDR3 DNA is held: 42 bases, read in frame from base 1. As encoded in the germline V gene, CDR1 is SGHTA while CDR2 is FQGNSA. TCRbeta CDR3 regions were amplified from genomic DNA using the immunoSEQ Assay, a bias-controlled multiplex PCR. From the authors' description of their analysis: The number of nucleated cells in each sample was estimated by amplification of reference gene primers within the assay. To quantify the absolute abundance of each unique TCRbeta CDR3 rearrangement, sequence reads were collapsed and filtered. For each sample, productive Simpson clonality was calculated by taking the square root of Simpson's diversity index across productive rearrangements. TCRdb re-hosts the immuneACCESS table, in-frame sequences only. Its copies lack some clones; in the studies checked, an unresolved V gene accounts for under half of them, and the cause for the rest is not known. That table furnishes V, J and clone size, whereas the DNA furnished D and trimming. The sample table lists under 140,000 clones, more than 75% of them with a count of one. Less than 3.5% of the sample is in the top ten clones.

The V gene is TRBV7-2 and the J gene is TRBJ2-1; TRBD1 is a possible D gene, resting on 5 matching bases. What was sequenced was peripheral blood. The clonotype comes from a woman between 45 and 65 years old with acute or convalescent COVID-19. The CDR3 protein: CASSRGLQGNEQFF. Read as DNA, the sequence is TGTGCCAGCAGCCGCGGCTTGCAGGGAAATGAGCAGTTCTTC.